The clone carrying this T cell receptor beta chain was seen once. Its antigen is undetermined. V trimming: 3 bases; J trimming: 8 bases; junction bases outside the gene matches: 13. The length of the CDR3 is 16 residues. CDR1 and CDR2 from the germline V gene are SGHRS and YFSETQ. This sample is part of a study of shared clonotypes between healthy human individuals. Study findings and constraints: The authors expected sequencing depth to affect clonotype sharing among donors. Around 4.7% was the fraction of naive CD4 clonotypes found shared across several donors.

TCRdb's copy holds only in-frame clones and misses some; the assay was immunoSEQ multiplex PCR. The sample has around 2.5 million clones, more than 85% seen once. This rearrangement joins TRBV5-1 to TRBJ2-1; 8 nucleotides align to TRBD2. The specimen sequenced was naive CD4+ T cells from PBMCs. Subset reported: CD45RA+ positively selected. The TCR comes from a man in his late teens or twenties in good health. Some clones in this sample may be carry-over from other donors' samples. In DNA, the CDR3 is TGCGCCAGCAGCTCGACCGGGACTAGTTTACGCTATGAGCAGTTCTTC. Its protein is CASSSTGTSLRYEQFF.